The clone carrying this T cell receptor (beta chain) was found many times. Antigen unknown. The data originate from a study of T-cell reconstitution after alpha-beta-depleted transplantation in children. Preparation of the TCRbeta library involved a method that used unique molecular identifiers. TCRdb analysed the PCR reads with MiXCR anew, one entry per CDR3 protein. The sample has roughly 180,000 distinct CDR3 sequences, roughly 11% seen once. Whole-study results and caveats: The study traced high day-60 TCRbeta diversity in some patients to surviving recipient T cells and thymic progenitors.

This TCR was recovered from a boy aged 2 to 10 with acute myeloid leukemia, due to receive a stem cell transplant. Specimen: PBMCs, collected before TCRalphabeta/CD19-depleted stem cell transplant.

For the CDR3, the DNA is TGTGCCAGCAGCGTAGGGGGAACGGCGGTTAACTATGGCTACACCTTC. Residues: CASSVGGTAVNYGYTF. The chain uses TRBV9 and TRBJ1-2; D is unresolved. Trimming stripped 0 bases from V and 1 base from J, with 13 bases between. This CDR3 comprises 16 residues. Germline-derived CDR1 and CDR2 are SGDLS and YYNGEE.